Below are 31 T cell receptor beta chains sequenced from a single sample in a study of T cell responses to AZD1222 COVID-19 vaccine. Some clones are missing from TCRdb's copy, which holds only in-frame ones; the method was immunoSEQ multiplex PCR. The sample shows 77,000 or so clones, around 93% of them seen only once. The sequenced sample was peripheral blood, obtained 28 days after the second AZD1222 dose. The receptors here all came from an adult who received the AZD1222 COVID-19 vaccine.

The count of this clone is one. This sequence joins TRBV7-9 and TRBJ1-6; D unresolved. Trimming removed 3 bases at V and 7 bases at J, with 16 bases between. This CDR3 contains 16 residues. The germline CDR1 and CDR2 sequences are SEHNR and FQNEAQ (reference sequence). The CDR3 sequence: CASSFGPLGWNSPLHF. CDR3 coding DNA: TGTGCCAGCAGCTTTGGACCCCTAGGGTGGAATTCACCCCTCCACTTT.

The V and J genes are TRBV14 and TRBJ2-1, with TRBD1 matching 10 bases. CDR3 size: 15 residues. V lost 1 base to trimming and J lost 7 bases; unmatched junction nucleotides: 4. The V gene's germline CDR1 is SGHDN and CDR2 FVKESK. The CDR3 coding sequence is TGTGCCAGCAGCCAAGTAAGGACAGGGGGTAATGAGCAGTTCTTC. Translating it yields CASSQVRTGGNEQFF. The whole variable domain, filled in from reference TRBV14 and TRBJ2-1, reads EAGVTQFPSHSVIEKGQTVTLRCDPISGHDNLYWYRRVMGKEIKFLLHFVKESKQDESGMPNNRFLAERTGGTYSTLKVQPAELEDSGVYFCASSQVRTGGNEQFFGPGTRLTVL.

The chain uses TRBV12-3 or TRBV12-4 and TRBJ2-5; D is unresolved. V shed 4 bases and J shed 10 bases, with 16 bases lying between them. CDR3 length: 13 residues. Here the CDR3 reads CASSSGPSGDQYF. Here the CDR3 DNA reads TGTGCCAGCAGTTCTGGGCCGTCCGGAGACCAGTACTTC.

The chain joins TRBV25-1 to TRBJ2-1; the match to TRBD2 covers 11 bases. This CDR3 has 17 residues. Germline V lookup: CDR1 MGHDK, CDR2 SYGVNS. The ends lost 3 bases at V and 0 bases at J; junction bases unmatched: 4. This CDR3 reads CASSDGTSGSSYNEQFF. CDR3 coding DNA: TGTGCCAGCAGTGATGGAACTAGCGGGAGCTCCTACAATGAGCAGTTCTTC.

The genes are TRBV4-2 and TRBJ1-2, with 8 positions matching TRBD1. CDR1 is LGHNA and CDR2 is YNFKEQ in the germline V gene. V was clipped by 3 bases and J by 6 bases; unmatched bases: 6. The CDR3 runs to 14 residues. The CDR3 DNA is TGTGCCAGCAGCCACCCTACAGGGGGGAATGGCTACACCTTC. This encodes CASSHPTGGNGYTF.

The rearrangement joins TRBV10-2 to TRBJ1-5; D is unresolved. There are 13 residues in the CDR3. Germline values: CDR1 WSHSY, CDR2 SAAADI. Trimming pared 7 bases from V and 5 bases from J, leaving 12 bases between. The CDR3 DNA reads TGCGCCAGCACCCTCGGACCTCATCAGCCCCAGCATTTT. Protein product: CASTLGPHQPQHF.

The chain employs TRBV24-1 and TRBJ2-2; D possibly matches TRBD1 or TRBD2 (5 bases each). V lost 3 bases to trimming and J lost 1 base, with 11 bases between them. CDR3 length: 16 residues. CDR1 is KGHDR, CDR2 SFDVKD, per germline. The CDR3, as DNA: TGTGCCACCAGTGATGCCGGGACCCTGAACACCGGGGAGCTGTTTTTT. Translated, it gives CATSDAGTLNTGELFF.

The rearrangement uses TRBV18 and TRBJ2-2; 8 bases are shared with TRBD1. From germline, CDR1 is KGHSH and CDR2 LQKENI. This CDR3 region has 16 residues. The V and J ends lost 4 bases and 2 bases, in that order; junction bases with no gene match: 6. For the CDR3, the DNA is TGTGCCAGCTCACTGGGGACAGGTCTAAACACCGGGGAGCTGTTTTTT. As protein: CASSLGTGLNTGELFF.

The chain combines TRBV25-1 with TRBJ2-7, with 8 bases lining up with TRBD2. This CDR3 is 14 amino acids long. CDR1 is MGHDK and CDR2 is SYGVNS in the germline V gene. Germline trimming cut 6 bases from V and 2 bases from J; bases unmatched to any gene: 6. The CDR3 coding sequence is TGTGCCAGCAGGGGACTAGTATCCCCCTACGAGCAGTACTTC. Amino acid sequence: CASRGLVSPYEQYF.

This chain links TRBV7-2 with TRBJ2-2; the D gene is possibly TRBD1 (6 bases). V lost 3 bases and J 4 bases, leaving 9 bases between the germline ends. The CDR3 is made up of 14 amino acids. Germline assignment: CDR1 SGHTA and CDR2 FQGNSA. Here the CDR3 reads CASSFRGSTGELFF. As DNA, the CDR3 is TGTGCCAGCAGCTTTAGGGGGAGCACCGGGGAGCTGTTTTTT.

CDR3 coding DNA: TGCGCCAGCAGCCAAGAGCCAGGGCCGGAGGGTCAGCCCCAGCATTTT. It yields the protein CASSQEPGPEGQPQHF. The chain combines TRBV4-1 with TRBJ1-5, with D possibly matching TRBD1 (5 bases). Germline-derived CDR1 and CDR2 are MGHRA and YSYEKL. Trimming removed 0 bases at V and 6 bases at J, with 15 bases between. The CDR3 contains 16 residues.

CDR3 sequence (DNA): TGCGCCAGCAGCCAAGCGGCCGGGCAGGGACAGCCCCAGCATTTT. Translation gives CASSQAAGQGQPQHF. The chain recombines TRBV4-1 with TRBJ1-5; D perhaps matches TRBD1 (5 bases). Germline values: CDR1 MGHRA, CDR2 YSYEKL. V lost 1 base to trimming and J lost 7 bases, with 14 bases between them. The CDR3 loop spans 15 amino acids.

This chain uses TRBV6-5 with TRBJ1-1, with D uncertain. This CDR3 is built from 11 residues. Trimming pared 7 bases from V and 11 bases from J, leaving 14 bases between. Germline V lookup: CDR1 MNHEY, CDR2 SVGAGI. For the CDR3, the DNA is TGTGCCAGCACAGGAGGAACCGCGGCTTTCTTT. Its protein is CASTGGTAAFF.

The V call is TRBV9, the J call TRBJ1-2; D is uncertain. Trimming removed 1 base at V and 8 bases at J, with 9 bases between. Germline CDR1 is SGDLS and CDR2 is YYNGEE. The CDR3 sequence is 12 residues long. CDR3 residues: CASSVLGRGYTF. The CDR3 bases are TGTGCCAGCAGCGTACTTGGGAGAGGCTACACCTTC.

The V gene is TRBV6-4, the J gene TRBJ1-2, with D perhaps TRBD1 (5 bases). V was shortened by 6 bases and J by 3 bases, with 17 bases between the two germline ends. The CDR3 is made up of 15 amino acids. Germline values: CDR1 MRHNA, CDR2 SNTAGT. The CDR3 sequence: CASRGATLGDYGYTF. In nucleotides, the CDR3 is TGTGCCAGCAGAGGGGCGACGCTGGGTGACTATGGCTACACCTTC.

The chain employs TRBV27 and TRBJ2-3, with 7 bases aligning to TRBD1. The CDR3 length is 16 residues. CDR1 MNHEY and CDR2 SMNVEV come from the germline V gene (reference sequence). V trimming: 3 bases; J trimming: 0 bases; junction bases outside the gene matches: 6. CDR3 in DNA: TGTGCCAGCAGTTTGACAGGGAGATATAGCACAGATACGCAGTATTTT. This codes for CASSLTGRYSTDTQYF.

This chain uses TRBV12-3 or TRBV12-4 with TRBJ2-3, with unresolved D. V lost 6 bases and J 5 bases, leaving 9 bases between the germline ends. The CDR3 runs 12 residues. The CDR3 protein is CASRPLRDTQYF. DNA for the CDR3: TGTGCCAGCAGGCCCCTAAGAGATACGCAGTATTTT.

The table lists this clone with a count of one. The gene calls are TRBV27 and TRBJ1-4, with a possible D match to TRBD1 (5 bases). CDR1 is MNHEY, CDR2 SMNVEV, per germline (reference sequence). This CDR3 has 17 residues. The ends were cut back, 6 bases at V and 5 bases at J, with 22 bases in the middle. CDR3 sequence reads: CASRPQGGAFWNEKLFF. Here the CDR3 DNA reads TGTGCCAGCAGACCGCAAGGAGGGGCATTTTGGAATGAAAAACTGTTTTTT.

Here the CDR3 reads CASIGSGTQETQYF. CDR3 DNA sequence: TGTGCCAGCATAGGTAGCGGGACCCAAGAGACCCAGTACTTC. The rearrangement joins TRBV2 to TRBJ2-5, with TRBD2 matching 8 bases. This CDR3 contains 14 residues. J was trimmed by 1 base and V by 7 bases; bases with no gene match: 5. The germline gives CDR1 SNHLY, CDR2 FYNNEI.

The rearrangement joins TRBV6-2 or TRBV6-3 to TRBJ2-3, with 14 bases lining up with TRBD2. This CDR3 comprises 14 residues. The germline CDR1 and CDR2 sequences are MNHEY and SVGEGT. V trimming: 5 bases; J trimming: 7 bases; junction bases outside the gene matches: 2. CDR3 amino acids: CASSGTSGSHTQYF. The CDR3 nucleotides are TGTGCCAGCAGTGGGACTAGCGGGAGCCATACGCAGTATTTT.

This chain uses TRBV7-2 with TRBJ2-2; 11 bases agree with TRBD2. This CDR3 spans 17 amino acids. The V gene end was trimmed by 11 bases and the J gene end by 5 bases; junction bases not matched to a gene: 16. Germline CDR1 is SGHTA and CDR2 is FQGNSA. As DNA, the CDR3 is TGTGCCGCGCGAAGCAGGGGACTAGCGGATAAAACCGGGGAGCTGTTTTTT. Its translation: CAARSRGLADKTGELFF. The complete variable domain, with remaining parts taken from reference TRBV7-2 and TRBJ2-2, reads GAGVSQSPSNKVTEKGKDVELRCDPISGHTALYWYRQSLGQGLEFLIYFQGNSAPDKSGLPSDRFSAERTGGSVSTLTIQRTQQEDSAVYLCAARSRGLADKTGELFFGEGSRLTVL.

The rearrangement joins TRBV10-3 to TRBJ2-3; D remains ambiguous. The CDR3 consists of 15 residues. From germline, CDR1 is ENHRY and CDR2 SYGVKD. Trimming left V 1 base short and J 0 bases short, with 8 bases between. DNA of the CDR3: TGTGCCATCAGTGAGTTACGACATAGCACAGATACGCAGTATTTT. The encoded protein is CAISELRHSTDTQYF.

The CDR3 nucleotides are TGCAGCGTTTCGCCCGGGACACTCTATGGCTACACCTTC. It is translated as CSVSPGTLYGYTF. The V gene is TRBV29-1, the J gene TRBJ1-2; TRBD1 might be the D (6 bases). Germline lookup yields CDR1 SQVTM and CDR2 ANQGSEA. The CDR3 totals 13 residues. V was shortened by 5 bases and J by 4 bases, with 14 bases between the two germline ends.

The chain carries TRBV6-1 and TRBJ2-5; 9 positions match TRBD1. With 1 base clipped from V and 4 bases from J, the junction kept 4 bases outside the gene matches. This CDR3 comprises 15 residues. Germline-derived CDR1 and CDR2 are MNHNS and SASEGT. The CDR3 sequence: CASSEENRGRETQYF. The CDR3 DNA is TGTGCCAGCAGTGAAGAGAACAGGGGGCGAGAGACCCAGTACTTC.

The sample holds one count of this clone. This chain joins TRBV10-1 and TRBJ2-2; 11 bases line up with TRBD1. The V gene's germline CDR1 is WNHNN and CDR2 SYGVQD (reference sequence). The CDR3 length is 17 residues. V trimming: 3 bases; J trimming: 3 bases; junction bases outside the gene matches: 6. CDR3 DNA: TGCGCCAGCAGTGACGCACCGGGACAGGGGGACACCGGGGAGCTGTTTTTT. As protein: CASSDAPGQGDTGELFF.

The chain combines TRBV19 with TRBJ2-3; D gene ambiguous. The CDR3 totals 13 residues. V was shortened by 7 bases and J by 4 bases, with 12 bases between the two germline ends. CDR1 LNHDA and CDR2 SQIVND come from the germline V gene (reference sequence). The CDR3 region is CASISDGADTQYF. Written as DNA, the CDR3 is TGTGCCAGTATCTCAGACGGAGCAGATACGCAGTATTTT.

The V gene is TRBV10-3, the J gene TRBJ1-4; D perhaps matches TRBD1 (5 bases). In germline, CDR1 is ENHRY, CDR2 SYGVKD. This CDR3 spans 12 amino acids. V was clipped by 8 bases and J by 4 bases, with 8 bases between them. In nucleotides, the CDR3 is TGTGCCATCGGGGCAGATAATGAAAAACTGTTTTTT. Translating gives CAIGADNEKLFF.

This sequence joins TRBV9 and TRBJ2-1; 10 bases align to TRBD2. Trimming took 6 bases from V and 6 from J; bases not matched to a gene: 6. Germline V lookup: CDR1 SGDLS, CDR2 YYNGEE. The CDR3 contains 14 residues. DNA of the CDR3: TGTGCCAGCACCGCCGGGACTAGCGCCAATGAGCAGTTCTTC. It yields the protein CASTAGTSANEQFF.

V and J are TRBV7-9 and TRBJ1-4; 10 bases line up with TRBD1. The CDR3 totals 16 residues. Germline trimming cut 5 bases from V and 5 bases from J; bases unmatched to any gene: 8. Germline CDR1 reads SEHNR; CDR2 reads FQNEAQ (reference sequence). This CDR3 reads CASSAGTGAGNEKLFF. The CDR3 DNA follows: TGTGCCAGCAGCGCCGGGACAGGGGCGGGAAATGAAAAACTGTTTTTT.

In DNA, the CDR3 is TGTGCCAGCAGTATCCGGGACCTCCGAGGGTCCTACGAGCAGTACTTC. It specifies CASSIRDLRGSYEQYF. The genes are TRBV6-6 and TRBJ2-7; D assignment may be TRBD1 or TRBD2 (5 bases each). Trimming took 5 bases from V and 1 from J, leaving 18 bases between them. The CDR3 runs to 16 residues. In germline, CDR1 is MNHNY, CDR2 SVGAGI (reference sequence).

The V gene is TRBV2, the J gene TRBJ2-3; D is perhaps TRBD2 (6 bases). The CDR3 spans 14 residues. The V and J ends lost 6 bases and 4 bases respectively, with 14 bases between them. Germline values: CDR1 SNHLY, CDR2 FYNNEI. CDR3 loop: CASSLGGLADTQYF. The CDR3 DNA is TGTGCCAGCAGCCTGGGAGGTTTGGCAGATACGCAGTATTTT.